These 28 T cell receptor beta chains share one sample of origin, sequenced in a study of blood T cell repertoires in COVID-19. The protocol was immunoSEQ multiplex PCR, while the TCRdb copy is restricted to in-frame clones and leaves out a portion. This table has around 360,000 clones, about 90% appearing once. The sequenced material came from PBMCs or T cells enriched from blood (not recorded which). The source of these receptors is a woman aged 25 to 39 who had recovered from COVID-19.

CDR3 nucleotides: TGTGCCAGCAGCTTGACAGGTGCTGGAAACACCATATATTTT. This gives the protein CASSLTGAGNTIYF. The chain has TRBV5-6 and TRBJ1-3; perhaps TRBD1 as D (5 bases). The germline gives CDR1 SGHDT, CDR2 YYEEEE. Deletions cut 1 base from V and 2 bases from J, with 7 bases between. The CDR3 is made up of 14 amino acids.

The chain has TRBV7-2 and TRBJ1-3; 7 nucleotides agree with TRBD1. CDR3 size: 14 residues. With V trimmed by 3 bases and J by 4 bases, 3 bases remained unmatched. The germline V gene encodes CDR1 SGHTA and CDR2 FQGNSA. In DNA, the CDR3 is TGTGCCAGCAGCTTTTGGGACAGAGGAAACACCATATATTTT. This encodes CASSFWDRGNTIYF.

The chain combines TRBV5-1 with TRBJ2-3; TRBD2 matches at 12 bases. Germline V lookup: CDR1 SGHRS, CDR2 YFSETQ. Losses at the gene ends were 4 bases for V and 2 bases for J; bases not matched to a gene: 8. The CDR3 has 17 residues. The chain's CDR3 is CASSPLRTSGNTDTQYF. In nucleotides, the CDR3 is TGCGCCAGCAGCCCACTCCGGACTAGCGGGAACACAGATACGCAGTATTTT.

The chain carries TRBV15 and TRBJ2-1; the match to TRBD2 covers 7 bases. The CDR3 covers 17 residues. Losses at the gene ends were 0 bases for V and 5 bases for J; bases not matched to a gene: 10. Per germline, CDR1 LNHNV and CDR2 YYDKDF (reference sequence). Here the CDR3 reads CATSRDRGGSWHNEQFF. DNA of the CDR3: TGTGCCACCAGCAGAGATCGAGGCGGGAGTTGGCACAATGAGCAGTTCTTC.

The CDR3 sequence: CASSPQGLGSPLHF. The CDR3 DNA reads TGTGCCAGCAGCCCACAGGGGTTGGGGTCACCCCTCCACTTT. The genes are TRBV5-4 and TRBJ1-6, with 7 bases fitting TRBD1. Germline V CDR1 and CDR2: SGHNT, YYREEE (reference sequence). Losses at the gene ends were 4 bases for V and 10 bases for J; bases not matched to a gene: 8. This CDR3 has 14 residues.

The rearrangement uses TRBV19 and TRBJ2-7; unclear D gene. CDR1 and CDR2 (germline): LNHDA, SQIVND (reference sequence). The CDR3 contains 15 residues. V was clipped by 0 bases and J by 1 base, with 10 bases between them. The CDR3 DNA sequence: TGTGCCAGTAGTATAGATCGGGTAAGGTCCTACGAGCAGTACTTC. It encodes CASSIDRVRSYEQYF.

A single count supports this clone. The same CDR3 can be traced to other DNA sequences in this sample. The CDR3 nucleotides are TGTGCCAGCAGGACAGGGTATAGCAATCAGCCCCAGCATTTT. Its translation: CASRTGYSNQPQHF. The V call is TRBV2, the J call TRBJ1-5, with 7 bases matching TRBD1. Trimming cost V 6 bases and J 0 bases; bases outside gene matches: 2. Germline CDR1 reads SNHLY; CDR2 reads FYNNEI. The CDR3 loop spans 14 amino acids.

V usage is TRBV7-8 and J usage is TRBJ1-2; tentatively, D is TRBD1 (5 bases). CDR3 length equals 13 residues. Trimming left V 5 bases short and J 4 bases short, with 11 bases between. CDR1 is SGHVS and CDR2 is FQNEAQ in the germline V gene. CDR3 nucleotides: TGTGCCAGCAGCGCGGGACGGGCCTATGGCTACACCTTC. It is translated as CASSAGRAYGYTF.

The chain uses TRBV5-3 and TRBJ2-1; D possibly corresponds to TRBD2 (6 bases). TRBV5-3 is classed as an ORF, of uncertain function. V dropped 4 bases and J dropped 5 bases, with 10 bases sitting between them. The CDR3 length is 13 residues. The CDR3 nucleotides are TGTGCCAGAAGCACGGGACTCCACAATGAGCAGTTCTTC. Translation gives CARSTGLHNEQFF.

The chain has TRBV14 and TRBJ1-2; TRBD1 is a possible D gene (5 bases). The germline gives CDR1 SGHDN, CDR2 FVKESK. CDR3 length: 16 amino acids. The V gene lost 5 bases and the J gene lost 8 bases, with 24 bases spanning the gap. Here the CDR3 reads CASSYHSTGTGDGYTF. The CDR3 region has the DNA TGTGCCAGCAGCTACCACTCGACCGGGACTGGCGACGGCTACACCTTC.

The chain couples TRBV7-5 to TRBJ2-1; TRBD2, the table's D call, lacks a check against the DNA. TRBV7-5 constitutes a pseudogene. The CDR3 has 15 amino acids. CDR3 protein: CARSPLAGLYNEQFF. The CDR3 region has the DNA TGTGCCAGAAGCCCATTAGCGGGCCTATACAATGAGCAGTTCTTC.

This clone showed up just once. The chain employs TRBV10-3 and TRBJ2-5; no reliable D call. Per germline, CDR1 ENHRY and CDR2 SYGVKD. The CDR3 sequence is 13 residues long. Trimming removed 4 bases from V and 1 base from J, with 7 bases in between. The DNA for the CDR3 is TGTGCCATCAGTGCTGAGGCCCAAGAGACCCAGTACTTC. It is translated as CAISAEAQETQYF.

This clone has more than one count but fewer than ten. This chain connects TRBV4-1 to TRBJ1-1; D unclear. Trimming cost V 6 bases and J 1 base, with 12 bases left between them. The CDR3 is made up of 14 amino acids. Germline V gene sequence: CDR1 MGHRA, CDR2 YSYEKL. This CDR3 is CASSGPLRNTEAFF. CDR3 coding DNA: TGCGCCAGCAGTGGGCCTCTCCGGAACACTGAAGCTTTCTTT.

CDR3 DNA: TGTGCCAGCACCCGGAACACTGAAGCTTTCTTT. Translated, it gives CASTRNTEAFF. V is TRBV28 and J is TRBJ1-1, with unresolved D. Germline CDR1 is MDHEN and CDR2 is SYDVKM. V was trimmed by 7 bases and J by 1 base, leaving 4 bases between them. The CDR3 loop spans 11 amino acids.

The chain is built from TRBV3-1 (or the pseudogene TRBV3-2) and TRBJ1-1, with D uncertain. The CDR3 extends over 15 amino acids. CDR1 is LGHDT, CDR2 YNNKEL, per germline (reference sequence). V gave up 0 bases and J gave up 11 bases, with 19 bases separating them. CDR3 in amino acids: CASSQESRQPGGAFF. The CDR3 bases are TGTGCCAGCAGCCAAGAATCTAGGCAGCCCGGAGGGGCTTTCTTT.

The gene calls are TRBV7-9 and TRBJ2-5; no firm D call. The CDR3 contains 11 residues. Germline lookup yields CDR1 SEHNR and CDR2 FQNEAQ (reference sequence). The V gene lost 5 bases and the J gene lost 10 bases, with 11 bases spanning the gap. As DNA, the CDR3 is TGTGCCAGCAGCACCCCAAGCGTCCAGTACTTC. Translation gives CASSTPSVQYF.

The V gene is TRBV2, the J gene TRBJ1-5; tentatively, D is TRBD1 (5 bases). V was clipped by 3 bases and J by 0 bases, with 9 bases between them. The germline V gene encodes CDR1 SNHLY and CDR2 FYNNEI. The length of the CDR3 is 15 residues. CDR3 loop: CASSETANSNQPQHF. CDR3 DNA sequence: TGTGCCAGCAGTGAGACAGCTAATAGCAATCAGCCCCAGCATTTT.

This chain connects TRBV2 to TRBJ2-1; weak D call: TRBD2 (5 bases). The CDR3 loop spans 16 amino acids. Trimming cost V 7 bases and J 0 bases, with 16 bases left between them. Germline V lookup: CDR1 SNHLY, CDR2 FYNNEI. CDR3 DNA: TGTGCCAGCAAGGGAGTGGCGGGTGTCTCCTACAATGAGCAGTTCTTC. Translated, it gives CASKGVAGVSYNEQFF.

This chain joins TRBV6-5 and TRBJ2-2, with a tentative D call TRBD2 (6 bases). CDR1 is MNHEY and CDR2 is SVGAGI in the germline V gene. V lost 5 bases and J lost 4, with 8 bases in between. This CDR3 is 13 amino acids long. The CDR3 DNA follows: TGTGCCAGCAGTCATAGCGGCACCGGGGAGCTGTTTTTT. It is translated as CASSHSGTGELFF.

The chain couples TRBV13 to TRBJ2-7; TRBD2 matches 7 bases. The CDR3 consists of 13 residues. Looked up from germline, CDR1 is PRHDT and CDR2 is FYEKMQ (reference sequence). V gave up 5 bases and J gave up 1 base; unmatched junction bases: 2. The CDR3 DNA sequence: TGTGCCAGCAGCGGGGAGGGTTCCTACGAGCAGTACTTC. It encodes CASSGEGSYEQYF. Looking up the rest from reference TRBV13 and TRBJ2-7 gives the full variable domain: AAGVIQSPRHLIKEKRETATLKCYPIPRHDTVYWYQQGPGQDPQFLISFYEKMQSDKGSIPDRFSAQQFSDYHSELNMSSLELGDSALYFCASSGEGSYEQYFGPGTRLTVT.

This clone was counted a few times. The chain links TRBV20-1 to TRBJ1-2; D is possibly TRBD1 (5 bases). The CDR3 is 13 amino acids. The germline V gene encodes CDR1 DFQATT and CDR2 SNEGSKA (reference sequence). Trimming removed 3 bases from V and 4 bases from J, with 12 bases in between. CDR3 region: CSASYRLRYGYTF. DNA for the CDR3: TGCAGTGCTAGTTACAGGCTACGCTATGGCTACACCTTC.

The sample holds a few counts of this clone. This chain links TRBV7-9 with TRBJ2-1; TRBD1 might be the D (5 bases). Germline lookup yields CDR1 SEHNR and CDR2 FQNEAQ (reference sequence). V was clipped by 5 bases and J by 4 bases, with 15 bases between them. CDR3 size: 15 residues. CDR3 region: CASSPRQLLYNEQFF. The CDR3, as DNA: TGTGCCAGCAGCCCTCGACAGCTCCTTTACAATGAGCAGTTCTTC.

The rearrangement links TRBV2 to TRBJ2-7; TRBD1 aligns across 7 bases. The J segment lost 4 bases and the V segment lost 10 bases, leaving 16 bases of the junction unmatched. This CDR3 is 15 amino acids long. Germline CDR1 is SNHLY and CDR2 is FYNNEI. The DNA for the CDR3 is TGTGCCATAAAAGACCGGGACAGACAAACTTACGAGCAGTACTTC. This encodes CAIKDRDRQTYEQYF.

The V gene is TRBV13, the J gene TRBJ2-7, with 7 bases lining up with TRBD2. The V and J ends lost 4 bases and 1 base, in that order; junction bases with no gene match: 4. Germline V gene data show CDR1 as PRHDT and CDR2 as FYEKMQ (reference sequence). The length of the CDR3 is 14 residues. The CDR3 loop is CASSSRDYSYEQYF. CDR3 in DNA: TGTGCCAGCAGCTCCCGGGACTATTCCTACGAGCAGTACTTC. Full variable domain (rest looked up from reference TRBV13 and TRBJ2-7): AAGVIQSPRHLIKEKRETATLKCYPIPRHDTVYWYQQGPGQDPQFLISFYEKMQSDKGSIPDRFSAQQFSDYHSELNMSSLELGDSALYFCASSSRDYSYEQYFGPGTRLTVT.

The rearrangement uses TRBV24-1 and TRBJ2-3, with D tentatively TRBD2 (5 bases). V was trimmed by 3 bases and J by 4 bases, leaving 13 bases between them. Per the germline V gene, CDR1 is KGHDR and CDR2 is SFDVKD. The CDR3 is 15 residues long. The CDR3 spells CATSDTDGMADTQYF. The CDR3 bases are TGTGCCACCAGTGATACCGACGGGATGGCAGATACGCAGTATTTT.

The chain carries TRBV7-9 and TRBJ2-1; a possible D gene is TRBD2 (5 bases). V dropped 1 base and J dropped 1 base, with 8 bases sitting between them. This CDR3 is built from 15 residues. The germline V gene encodes CDR1 SEHNR and CDR2 FQNEAQ (reference sequence). CDR3 in amino acids: CASSLGPGSYNEQFF. The CDR3 DNA reads TGTGCCAGCAGCTTAGGGCCGGGGTCCTACAATGAGCAGTTCTTC.

This chain links TRBV6-2 or TRBV6-3 with TRBJ2-7; maybe TRBD2 (6 bases). Germline CDR1 reads MNHEY; CDR2 reads SVGEGT. This CDR3 has 15 residues. Between the trimmed V and J ends, which lost 5 bases and 2 bases, there was a span of 16 bases. The CDR3, as DNA: TGTGCCAGCAGTACCGCGAGTAGCGGAGCCTACGAGCAGTACTTC. The encoded protein is CASSTASSGAYEQYF.

The chain combines TRBV11-2 with TRBJ2-2, with 7 bases aligning to TRBD1. There are 16 residues in the CDR3. Germline V gene data show CDR1 as SGHAT and CDR2 as FQNNGV. The J segment lost 5 bases and the V segment lost 7 bases, leaving 13 bases of the junction unmatched. The CDR3: CASTPSGTARTGELFF. The CDR3 nucleotides are TGTGCCAGCACCCCTTCCGGGACAGCGAGGACCGGGGAGCTGTTTTTT.